What follows are 29 T cell receptor beta chains derived from one specimen sequenced in a study. Each CDR3 protein gets one entry after TCRdb re-called the RT-PCR reads with MiXCR. The repertoire has hundreds of thousands of distinct CDR3 sequences, approximately 15% of them found once; the top ten carry 3.6%. The sequenced sample was memory CD4+ T cells from blood. The receptor source for this set is a female donor in good health, serving as a healthy control.

This clonotype was seen ten or more times. This rearrangement joins TRBV24-1 to TRBJ2-7; maybe TRBD1 (6 bases). Per the germline V gene, CDR1 is KGHDR and CDR2 is SFDVKD. The CDR3 length is 13 residues. V dropped 7 bases and J dropped 0 bases, with 9 bases sitting between them. This CDR3 is CATSPRGSYEQYF. Written as DNA, the CDR3 is TGTGCCACCAGCCCCAGGGGCTCCTACGAGCAGTACTTC.

The chain links TRBV29-1 to TRBJ2-7, with 7 bases that match TRBD1. CDR3 size: 12 residues. The V gene's germline CDR1 is SQVTM and CDR2 ANQGSEA. J was trimmed by 5 bases and V by 5 bases; bases with no gene match: 6. Here the CDR3 reads CSVNEGADEQYF. The CDR3 nucleotides read TGCAGCGTTAATGAGGGGGCGGACGAGCAGTACTTC.

This clonotype was seen a handful of times. The V gene is TRBV6-5, the J gene TRBJ2-1; unclear D gene. Looked up from germline, CDR1 is MNHEY and CDR2 is SVGAGI. CDR3 length: 14 residues. Trimming took off 6 bases at V and 5 bases at J, with 14 bases between the two ends. The CDR3 reads CASRTHGLNNEQFF. CDR3 nucleotide sequence: TGTGCCAGCAGAACACACGGCCTTAACAATGAGCAGTTCTTC.

J is TRBJ1-2 and V is TRBV30, with D possibly being TRBD1 (6 bases). Trimming took 6 bases from V and 8 from J, leaving 16 bases between them. The CDR3 spans 12 residues. Per germline, CDR1 GTSNPN and CDR2 SVGIG (reference sequence). This CDR3 reads CACPGAGPGYTF. In DNA form, the CDR3 reads TGTGCCTGTCCAGGGGCAGGGCCAGGCTACACCTTC.

This clonotype was seen at least ten times. V is TRBV5-1 and J is TRBJ2-1, with D unclear. The CDR3 is 13 residues long. Germline V gene lookup returns CDR1 SGHRS and CDR2 YFSETQ. Trimming removed 0 bases at V and 4 bases at J, with 5 bases between. The CDR3: CASSLDQYNEQFF. The CDR3 DNA is TGCGCCAGCAGCTTGGACCAGTACAATGAGCAGTTCTTC.

This CDR3 is CASSLGLAGVFTDTQYF. The CDR3 bases are TGTGCCAGCAGTTTGGGTCTAGCGGGAGTATTCACAGATACGCAGTATTTT. The chain uses TRBV12-3 or TRBV12-4 and TRBJ2-3, with 10 positions matching TRBD2. V trimming: 3 bases; J trimming: 2 bases; junction bases outside the gene matches: 8. The CDR3 has 17 residues.

In its sample, this clonotype was seen many times. The chain employs TRBV7-9 and TRBJ2-5; 7 bases line up with TRBD2. The CDR3 runs to 15 residues. V shed 10 bases and J 5 bases; nucleotides not matched to a gene: 16. Germline loops: CDR1 SEHNR, CDR2 FQNEAQ (reference sequence). The CDR3 here is CATSPAGDFGETQYF. The CDR3 DNA reads as TGTGCCACGTCTCCGGCGGGAGACTTCGGGGAGACCCAGTACTTC.

The chain carries TRBV18 and TRBJ1-2; the D gene is possibly TRBD1 (5 bases). This CDR3 has 17 residues. Looked up from germline, CDR1 is KGHSH and CDR2 is LQKENI. The V gene lost 0 bases and the J gene lost 3 bases, with 17 bases spanning the gap. The CDR3 bases are TGTGCCAGCTCACCACCAGGGGCTCCCCGAGGGGACTATGGCTACACCTTC. Translation gives CASSPPGAPRGDYGYTF. The whole variable domain, remainder taken from reference TRBV18 and TRBJ1-2, is NAGVMQNPRHLVRRRGQEARLRCSPMKGHSHVYWYRQLPEEGLKFMVYLQKENIIDESGMPKERFSAEFPKEGPSILRIQQVVRGDSAAYFCASSPPGAPRGDYGYTFGSGTRLTVV.

The V gene is TRBV10-2, the J gene TRBJ1-4, with 7 bases identical to TRBD1. Germline lookup yields CDR1 WSHSY and CDR2 SAAADI. The CDR3 length is 13 residues. J gave up 7 bases and V 4 bases, and 3 bases lay outside the gene matches. Written as DNA, the CDR3 is TGCGCCAGCAGTGGACAGGGAGTTGAAAAACTGTTTTTT. This codes for CASSGQGVEKLFF.

This clonotype was seen more than once but under ten times. The rearrangement uses TRBV24-1 and TRBJ2-3; D remains unclear. The V end was cut by 0 bases, the J end by 8 bases, with 2 bases between. In germline, CDR1 is KGHDR, CDR2 SFDVKD. This CDR3 has 11 residues. The CDR3 spells CATSDLSTQYF. CDR3 in DNA: TGTGCCACCAGTGATTTGAGTACGCAGTATTTT.

CDR3 region: CASSLADFIRPYEQYF. Written as DNA, the CDR3 is TGCGCCAGCAGCTTGGCCGATTTTATCCGACCCTACGAGCAGTACTTC. The chain uses TRBV5-1 and TRBJ2-7; D remains ambiguous. V lost 0 bases and J 2 bases, leaving 15 bases between the germline ends. Germline assignment: CDR1 SGHRS and CDR2 YFSETQ. The CDR3 is made up of 16 amino acids. The full variable domain, with the rest looked up from reference TRBV5-1 and TRBJ2-7, is KAGVTQTPRYLIKTRGQQVTLSCSPISGHRSVSWYQQTPGQGLQFLFEYFSETQRNKGNFPGRFSGRQFSNSRSEMNVSTLELGDSALYLCASSLADFIRPYEQYFGPGTRLTVT.

This clonotype was counted only a few times. The chain has TRBV12-3 or TRBV12-4 and TRBJ1-5, with 7 bases aligning to TRBD1. V was pared by 6 bases and J by 0 bases, with 5 bases of the junction left unmatched. The CDR3 is made up of 15 amino acids. The CDR3 is CASRDRDSSNQPQHF. In DNA, the CDR3 is TGTGCCAGCAGAGACCGGGACAGTAGCAATCAGCCCCAGCATTTT.

The J gene is TRBJ2-7, the V gene TRBV5-1; 7 nucleotides match TRBD1. The germline CDR1 and CDR2 sequences are SGHRS and YFSETQ. Trimming at V came to 4 bases and at J to 5 bases, leaving 9 bases not matched to a gene. The CDR3 spans 14 residues. The CDR3 sequence is CASSPRQGEDEQYF. The CDR3 DNA is TGCGCCAGCAGCCCCCGACAGGGAGAGGACGAGCAGTACTTC.

This chain uses TRBV20-1 with TRBJ2-3; 10 nucleotides agree with TRBD2. This CDR3 is built from 14 residues. CDR1 is DFQATT and CDR2 is SNEGSKA in the germline V gene (reference sequence). V dropped 7 bases and J dropped 5; count of bases not matched to a gene: 9. The CDR3 DNA is TGCAGTGTCGAGCGGGGGGGCGCCGGAGATACGCAGTATTTT. As protein: CSVERGGAGDTQYF.

The gene calls are TRBV20-1 and TRBJ2-2; 10 bases map to TRBD1. Germline CDR1 reads DFQATT; CDR2 reads SNEGSKA (reference sequence). Trimming at V came to 6 bases and at J to 4 bases, leaving 2 bases not matched to a gene. The CDR3 contains 13 residues. CDR3 bases: TGCAGTGCGGGACAGGGGATCACCGGGGAGCTGTTTTTT. As protein: CSAGQGITGELFF.

J is TRBJ1-1 and V is TRBV7-3, with no clear D. The length of the CDR3 is 13 residues. Germline V CDR1 and CDR2: SGHTA, FQGTGA. Trimming removed 4 bases from V and 8 bases from J, with 14 bases in between. The CDR3 DNA follows: TGTGCCAGCAGCTCCCAATCCGGGATCGAAGCTTTCTTT. This sequence encodes CASSSQSGIEAFF.

This clonotype has a handful of counts. The DNA for the CDR3 is TGTGCCAGCAGCGCCTACGGGACTAGCTACAATGAGCAGTTCTTC. It yields the protein CASSAYGTSYNEQFF. V and J are TRBV7-2 and TRBJ2-1, with 8 bases identical to TRBD2. After removal of 5 bases from V and 3 bases from J, the junction contained 6 bases not matched to a gene. The germline V gene encodes CDR1 SGHTA and CDR2 FQGNSA. The CDR3 totals 15 residues.

This clonotype was seen many times. V and J are TRBV9 and TRBJ2-3; D is unresolved. Trimming cost V 3 bases and J 3 bases, with 11 bases left between them. Germline CDR1 reads SGDLS; CDR2 reads YYNGEE. The CDR3 covers 14 residues. CDR3 DNA sequence: TGTGCCAGCAGCGGGAATGCATGGACAGATACGCAGTATTTT. This codes for CASSGNAWTDTQYF.

This chain joins TRBV20-1 and TRBJ2-2; D unclear. V was trimmed by 0 bases and J by 5 bases, leaving 4 bases between them. Looked up from germline, CDR1 is DFQATT and CDR2 is SNEGSKA (reference sequence). The CDR3 consists of 12 residues. CDR3 residues: CSAREWTGELFF. The DNA of the CDR3 is TGCAGTGCTAGAGAGTGGACCGGGGAGCTGTTTTTT.

This clonotype was counted only a few times. The CDR3 nucleotides are TGTGCCATCAGTGCCCGGGAGGGGACTGGGGCCAACGTCCTGACTTTC. Translating gives CAISAREGTGANVLTF. The gene calls are TRBV10-3 and TRBJ2-6; TRBD2 matches at 8 bases. V lost 4 bases to trimming and J lost 2 bases; unmatched junction nucleotides: 4. Germline assignment: CDR1 ENHRY and CDR2 SYGVKD. The CDR3 totals 16 residues.

This clonotype showed up just a few times. The chain uses TRBV20-1 and TRBJ2-5, with 9 bases fitting TRBD1. CDR1 DFQATT and CDR2 SNEGSKA come from the germline V gene (reference sequence). With 3 bases clipped from V and 3 bases from J, the junction kept 5 bases outside the gene matches. This CDR3 has 14 amino acids. The chain's CDR3 is CSASRDRGEETQYF. In DNA, the CDR3 is TGCAGTGCTAGCCGAGACAGGGGGGAAGAGACCCAGTACTTC.

This clonotype was observed a few times. The V and J genes are TRBV10-3 and TRBJ2-3; D is possibly TRBD1 (5 bases). The CDR3 is 13 amino acids. V was shortened by 7 bases and J by 5 bases, with 13 bases between the two germline ends. Germline lookup yields CDR1 ENHRY and CDR2 SYGVKD. The chain's CDR3 is CAIIDGAQDTQYF. The CDR3, as DNA: TGTGCCATCATCGATGGGGCCCAAGATACGCAGTATTTT.

V usage is TRBV20-1 and J usage is TRBJ2-7; 7 positions match TRBD1. Per the germline V gene, CDR1 is DFQATT and CDR2 is SNEGSKA (reference sequence). V shed 6 bases, J shed 2 bases, and the junction held 13 bases outside the gene matches. The CDR3 contains 15 residues. CDR3 protein: CSALNRDSYPYEQYF. The CDR3 nucleotides are TGCAGTGCGTTGAACCGGGACAGTTACCCCTACGAGCAGTACTTC.

This clonotype was observed at least ten times. The chain combines TRBV6-2 or TRBV6-3 with TRBJ2-7; D unresolved. The CDR3 runs to 12 residues. CDR1 is MNHEY, CDR2 SVGEGT, per germline. Trimming stripped 8 bases from V and 2 bases from J, with 10 bases between. The CDR3 DNA is TGTGCCAGCTCTACGCGACCCTACGAGCAGTACTTC. Translated, it gives CASSTRPYEQYF.

This clonotype came up a few times. The chain is built from TRBV6-7 and TRBJ1-5; TRBD1 matches 7 bases. TRBV6-7 is an ORF; its function is uncertain. The CDR3 runs 20 residues. V lost 0 bases and J lost 3; bases outside the gene matches: 17. The CDR3 DNA is TGTGCCAGCAGTTACTCGAAGCTTGGGACAGACCCCCGAGACAATCAGCCCCAGCATTTT. Translating gives CASSYSKLGTDPRDNQPQHF.

This clonotype appeared a few times. The chain employs TRBV5-4 and TRBJ2-2; TRBD2 agrees at 11 bases. Germline loops: CDR1 SGHNT, CDR2 YYREEE (reference sequence). This CDR3 spans 16 amino acids. Germline trimming cut 4 bases from V and 6 bases from J; bases unmatched to any gene: 8. Written as DNA, the CDR3 is TGTGCCAGCAGCCCTTGGCTAGCGGGGGGTCCCGGGGAGCTGTTTTTT. This codes for CASSPWLAGGPGELFF.

V gene TRBV7-2 combines with J gene TRBJ2-3, with D perhaps matching TRBD1 (6 bases). This CDR3 has 13 residues. The germline V gene has CDR1 SGHTA and CDR2 FQGNSA. V lost 4 bases and J 4 bases, leaving 9 bases between the germline ends. CDR3: CASSSNRADTQYF. CDR3 sequence (DNA): TGTGCCAGCAGCTCCAACAGGGCAGATACGCAGTATTTT.

The sample holds many counts of this clonotype. The chain combines TRBV11-2 with TRBJ2-7; TRBD1 agrees at 7 bases. The CDR3 sequence is 13 residues long. From germline, CDR1 is SGHAT and CDR2 FQNNGV. V shed 1 base, J shed 6 bases, and the junction held 3 bases outside the gene matches. Here the CDR3 DNA reads TGTGCCAGCAGCTTAGGACAGGGCTCCGAGCAGTACTTC. It is translated as CASSLGQGSEQYF.

Only a few counts were recorded for this clonotype. This chain uses TRBV6-5 with TRBJ2-1, with TRBD1 matching over 8 bases. The CDR3 contains 15 residues. Germline V gives CDR1 MNHEY, CDR2 SVGAGI. The V and J ends lost 5 bases and 4 bases, in that order; junction bases with no gene match: 7. The DNA of the CDR3 is TGTGCCAGCAGTACGACAGGGGATTTATACAATGAGCAGTTCTTC. Encoded protein: CASSTTGDLYNEQFF.